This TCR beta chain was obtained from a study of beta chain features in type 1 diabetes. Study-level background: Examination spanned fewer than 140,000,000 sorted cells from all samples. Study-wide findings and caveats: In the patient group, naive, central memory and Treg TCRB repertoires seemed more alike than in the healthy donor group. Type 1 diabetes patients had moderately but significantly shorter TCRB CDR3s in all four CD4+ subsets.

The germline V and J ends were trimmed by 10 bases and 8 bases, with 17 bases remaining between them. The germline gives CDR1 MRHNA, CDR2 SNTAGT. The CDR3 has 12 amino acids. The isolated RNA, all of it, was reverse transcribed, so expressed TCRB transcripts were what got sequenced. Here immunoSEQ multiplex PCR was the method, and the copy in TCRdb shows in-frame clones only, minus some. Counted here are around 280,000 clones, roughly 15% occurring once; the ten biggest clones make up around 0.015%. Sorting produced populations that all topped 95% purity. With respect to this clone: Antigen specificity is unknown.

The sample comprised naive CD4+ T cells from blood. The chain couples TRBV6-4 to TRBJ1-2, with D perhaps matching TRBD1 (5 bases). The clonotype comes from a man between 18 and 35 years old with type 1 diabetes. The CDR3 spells CATLAPGVGYTF. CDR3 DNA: TGTGCCACTCTAGCCCCGGGGGTCGGCTACACCTTC.